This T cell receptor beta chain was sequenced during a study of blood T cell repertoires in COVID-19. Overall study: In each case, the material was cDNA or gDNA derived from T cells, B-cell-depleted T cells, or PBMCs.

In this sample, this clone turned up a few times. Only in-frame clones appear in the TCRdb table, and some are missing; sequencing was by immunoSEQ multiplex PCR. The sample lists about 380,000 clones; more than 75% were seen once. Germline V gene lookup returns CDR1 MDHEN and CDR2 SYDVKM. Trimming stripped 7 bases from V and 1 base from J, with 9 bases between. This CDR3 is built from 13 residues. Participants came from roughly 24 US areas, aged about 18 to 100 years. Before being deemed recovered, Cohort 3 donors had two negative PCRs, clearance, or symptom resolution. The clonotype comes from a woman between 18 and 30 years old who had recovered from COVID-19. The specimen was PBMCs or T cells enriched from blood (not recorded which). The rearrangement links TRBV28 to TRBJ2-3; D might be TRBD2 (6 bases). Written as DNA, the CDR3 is TGTGCCAGCACCCCGGGGGGCACAGATACGCAGTATTTT. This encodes CASTPGGTDTQYF.